Listed below are T cell receptor beta chains from one sample, sequenced in a study of regulatory T cells in long-lasting Graves disease. Each CDR3 protein is one row after TCRdb ran MiXCR on the multiplex PCR reads. The sample shows about 440,000 distinct CDR3 sequences, 14% to 15% of them seen only once. The same data also contributed to another study, on T cells in Graves' hyperthyroidism and ophthalmopathy.

This sample comprised peripheral blood mononuclear cells (PBMCs), obtained at new diagnosis, from a patient treated with antithyroid drugs. The receptor set was obtained from a woman aged 25 to 39 with Graves disease. Both conserved end residues are part of each CDR3. The D gene is left open where the match is weak. The size of a clone is reported for some rows only, either as once, few or many, or as a class for expanded clones.

J gene: TRBJ1-1
D gene: -
CDR3 length: 15
V gene: TRBV3-1
clone size: many
CDR3 DNA: TGTGCCAGCAGCCCATCCTATTGGGATCAGTCTGAAGCTTTCTTT
CDR3 protein: CASSPSYWDQSEAFF

J gene: TRBJ2-3
D gene: -
CDR3 length: 16
V gene: TRBV7-2
clone size: many
CDR3 DNA: TGTGCCAGCAGTAGAGTAGGGGGAGCTAGCACAGATACGCAGTATTTT
CDR3 protein: CASSRVGGASTDTQYF

J gene: TRBJ2-2
D gene: TRBD1
CDR3 length: 15
V gene: TRBV30
clone size: few
CDR3 DNA: TGTGCCTGGCAGGCCGGGACAGGGGTTAGCGGGGAGCTGTTTTTT
CDR3 protein: CAWQAGTGVSGELFF

J gene: TRBJ1-3
D gene: -
CDR3 length: 14
V gene: TRBV12-5
clone size: many
CDR3 DNA: TGTGCTAGTGGCCTCGTCATATCTGGAAACACCATATATTTT
CDR3 protein: CASGLVISGNTIYF

J gene: TRBJ1-1
D gene: TRBD1
CDR3 length: 15
V gene: TRBV18
clone size: -
CDR3 DNA: TGTGCCAGCTCACCACAGGGGGCAAGGCGGACTGAAGCTTTCTTT
CDR3 protein: CASSPQGARRTEAFF

J gene: TRBJ2-1
D gene: -
CDR3 length: 15
V gene: TRBV6-1
clone size: many
CDR3 DNA: TGTGCCAGCAGCGAGAGGGCCTTTGCCTACAATGAGCAGTTCTTC
CDR3 protein: CASSERAFAYNEQFF

J gene: TRBJ1-5
D gene: -
CDR3 length: 15
V gene: TRBV7-2
clone size: few
CDR3 DNA: TGTGCCAGCAGCTTAAATGGGGGCCTCAATCAGCCCCAGCATTTT
CDR3 protein: CASSLNGGLNQPQHF

J gene: TRBJ2-1
D gene: -
CDR3 length: 12
V gene: TRBV12-3/TRBV12-4
clone size: many
CDR3 DNA: TGTGCCAGCAGTTTCGTAAGGGACGAGCAGTTCTTC
CDR3 protein: CASSFVRDEQFF

J gene: TRBJ1-4
D gene: -
CDR3 length: 15
V gene: TRBV6-2/TRBV6-3
clone size: many
CDR3 DNA: TGTGCCAGCAGACTCGACAGCGCTGGGGGTGAAAAACTGTTTTTT
CDR3 protein: CASRLDSAGGEKLFF

J gene: TRBJ1-1
D gene: -
CDR3 length: 15
V gene: TRBV11-2
clone size: many
CDR3 DNA: TGTGCCAGCAGTAGGGAAGGGAAGCCGAACACTGAAGCTTTCTTT
CDR3 protein: CASSREGKPNTEAFF

J gene: TRBJ2-7
D gene: TRBD2
CDR3 length: 14
V gene: TRBV11-1
clone size: many
CDR3 DNA: TGTGCCAGCAGCTTTAGCGGGATTTCCTACGAGCAGTACTTC
CDR3 protein: CASSFSGISYEQYF

J gene: TRBJ1-1
D gene: TRBD1
CDR3 length: 16
V gene: TRBV27
clone size: -
CDR3 DNA: TGTACCAGCACCCGCCTTGGGGACAGGGTTGACACTGAAGCTTTCTTT
CDR3 protein: CTSTRLGDRVDTEAFF

J gene: TRBJ1-1
D gene: -
CDR3 length: 14
V gene: TRBV5-1
clone size: many
CDR3 DNA: TGCGCCAGCAGTTCGAGTCAGTCGAACACTGAAGCTTTCTTT
CDR3 protein: CASSSSQSNTEAFF

J gene: TRBJ2-7
D gene: TRBD1
CDR3 length: 14
V gene: TRBV5-6
clone size: few
CDR3 DNA: TGTGCCAGCAGCTCGGGACAGCGAATCAACGAGCAGTACTTC
CDR3 protein: CASSSGQRINEQYF

J gene: TRBJ2-3
D gene: -
CDR3 length: 15
V gene: TRBV12-3/TRBV12-4
clone size: many
CDR3 DNA: TGTGCCAGCAGTTTTACGGAGCTAGTCACAGATACGCAGTATTTT
CDR3 protein: CASSFTELVTDTQYF

J gene: TRBJ1-4
D gene: -
CDR3 length: 14
V gene: TRBV12-3/TRBV12-4
clone size: many
CDR3 DNA: TGTGCCAGCAGTTTAGCGACACGCGGTGAAAAACTGTTTTTT
CDR3 protein: CASSLATRGEKLFF

J gene: TRBJ2-5
D gene: TRBD2
CDR3 length: 15
V gene: TRBV4-2
clone size: many
CDR3 DNA: TGTGCCAGCAGCCAAGGACTAGCTGAACAGGAGACCCAGTACTTC
CDR3 protein: CASSQGLAEQETQYF

J gene: TRBJ1-1
D gene: -
CDR3 length: 15
V gene: TRBV20-1
clone size: few
CDR3 DNA: TGCAGTGCTAGTGGTTGGGGTGCCGTCGGCACTGAAGCTTTCTTT
CDR3 protein: CSASGWGAVGTEAFF

J gene: TRBJ2-1
D gene: -
CDR3 length: 11
V gene: TRBV7-9
clone size: once
CDR3 DNA: TGTGCCAGCACCCTCCTTAATGAGCAGTTCTTC
CDR3 protein: CASTLLNEQFF

J gene: TRBJ2-2
D gene: TRBD2
CDR3 length: 15
V gene: TRBV28
clone size: many
CDR3 DNA: TGTGCCAGCAGTTTATACGGGAGGGGCACCGGGGAGCTGTTTTTT
CDR3 protein: CASSLYGRGTGELFF

J gene: TRBJ2-7
D gene: -
CDR3 length: 14
V gene: TRBV12-3/TRBV12-4
clone size: many
CDR3 DNA: TGTGCCAGCAGTTTAAGGGGACCTATCGCCCAGCAGTACTTC
CDR3 protein: CASSLRGPIAQQYF

J gene: TRBJ2-2
D gene: TRBD2
CDR3 length: 17
V gene: TRBV5-1
clone size: -
CDR3 DNA: TGCGCCAGCAGCTCGAGAACTAGCGGGAGTGCCACCGGGGAGCTGTTTTTT
CDR3 protein: CASSSRTSGSATGELFF

J gene: TRBJ2-1
D gene: -
CDR3 length: 15
V gene: TRBV11-2
clone size: many
CDR3 DNA: TGTGCCAGCAGCCTGGAGGGGACAGCCTACAATGAGCAGTTCTTC
CDR3 protein: CASSLEGTAYNEQFF

J gene: TRBJ2-7
D gene: -
CDR3 length: 20
V gene: TRBV20-1
clone size: -
CDR3 DNA: TGCAGTGCTAGGAACCAGAGGAAGGGACATTTCCGGGACACACCCTACGAGCAGTACTTC
CDR3 protein: CSARNQRKGHFRDTPYEQYF

J gene: TRBJ2-3
D gene: TRBD2
CDR3 length: 16
V gene: TRBV12-3/TRBV12-4
clone size: few
CDR3 DNA: TGTGCCAGCATCCCGACTAGCGGGAGAATCGCAGATACGCAGTATTTT
CDR3 protein: CASIPTSGRIADTQYF

J gene: TRBJ1-2
D gene: TRBD1
CDR3 length: 13
V gene: TRBV29-1
clone size: few
CDR3 DNA: TGCAGCGTACCGACAGGGGAGAACTATGGCTACACCTTC
CDR3 protein: CSVPTGENYGYTF

J gene: TRBJ1-1
D gene: -
CDR3 length: 14
V gene: TRBV2
clone size: many
CDR3 DNA: TGTGCCAGCGGCTATACGACAGTGAGGGCTGAAGCTTTCTTT
CDR3 protein: CASGYTTVRAEAFF

J gene: TRBJ2-7
D gene: TRBD2
CDR3 length: 16
V gene: TRBV5-1
clone size: few
CDR3 DNA: TGCGCCAGCAGCCCGATGACTAGCGGGAGCCCCCACGAGCAGTACTTC
CDR3 protein: CASSPMTSGSPHEQYF

J gene: TRBJ1-3
D gene: TRBD1
CDR3 length: 13
V gene: TRBV29-1
clone size: -
CDR3 DNA: TGCAGCGTTGAAGGGACAGGGGACAACACCATATATTTT
CDR3 protein: CSVEGTGDNTIYF

J gene: TRBJ2-7
D gene: TRBD2
CDR3 length: 17
V gene: TRBV20-1
clone size: -
CDR3 DNA: TGCAGTGCTAGGGTGCCTAGCGGGAGCGTAGGGTCCTACGAGCAGTACTTC
CDR3 protein: CSARVPSGSVGSYEQYF

J gene: TRBJ2-3
D gene: TRBD1
CDR3 length: 15
V gene: TRBV11-1
clone size: -
CDR3 DNA: TGTGCCAGCAGCCAGGGACAGGGGTACTCAGATACGCAGTATTTT
CDR3 protein: CASSQGQGYSDTQYF

J gene: TRBJ2-3
D gene: TRBD1
CDR3 length: 15
V gene: TRBV10-3
clone size: few
CDR3 DNA: TGTGCCATCAGAACCGGGACAGGGGGTGGAGATACGCAGTATTTT
CDR3 protein: CAIRTGTGGGDTQYF

J gene: TRBJ2-7
D gene: TRBD2
CDR3 length: 18
V gene: TRBV4-2
clone size: -
CDR3 DNA: TGTGCCAGCGGCCAAGAGGGGCTAGCGGGAGGTACTTCCTACGAGCAGTACTTC
CDR3 protein: CASGQEGLAGGTSYEQYF

J gene: TRBJ2-3
D gene: -
CDR3 length: 15
V gene: TRBV5-1
clone size: -
CDR3 DNA: TGCGCCAGCAGCTCCCGGTGGGAAGGGACAGATACGCAGTATTTT
CDR3 protein: CASSSRWEGTDTQYF

J gene: TRBJ2-7
D gene: -
CDR3 length: 14
V gene: TRBV7-4
clone size: many
CDR3 DNA: TGTGCCAGCAGCTTAGTTACGGAGTTCTACGAGCAGTACTTC
CDR3 protein: CASSLVTEFYEQYF

J gene: TRBJ2-7
D gene: -
CDR3 length: 11
V gene: TRBV6-1
clone size: many
CDR3 DNA: TGTGCCAGCAGTGATCTCCTCGAGCAGTACTTC
CDR3 protein: CASSDLLEQYF

J gene: TRBJ2-4
D gene: TRBD2
CDR3 length: 18
V gene: TRBV18
clone size: -
CDR3 DNA: TGTGCCAGCTCCATACTAGCGGATCTAGGTAATGCCAAAAACATTCAGTACTTC
CDR3 protein: CASSILADLGNAKNIQYF

J gene: TRBJ1-6
D gene: -
CDR3 length: 14
V gene: TRBV11-2
clone size: many
CDR3 DNA: TGTGCCAGCAGCGTTACAGGGTCTCGGTCACCCCTCCACTTT
CDR3 protein: CASSVTGSRSPLHF

J gene: TRBJ2-3
D gene: TRBD2
CDR3 length: 13
V gene: TRBV5-4
clone size: many
CDR3 DNA: TGTGCCAGCAGGGGGGGGAGCATAGATACGCAGTATTTT
CDR3 protein: CASRGGSIDTQYF

J gene: TRBJ2-1
D gene: TRBD1
CDR3 length: 12
V gene: TRBV10-3
clone size: -
CDR3 DNA: TGTGCTACAGGGGGCACTAACAATGAGCAGTTCTTC
CDR3 protein: CATGGTNNEQFF

J gene: TRBJ2-1
D gene: TRBD2
CDR3 length: 16
V gene: TRBV19
clone size: -
CDR3 DNA: TGTGCCAGTAGTTCCGCGGGGGGCAGGTCGGGTAATGAGCAGTTCTTC
CDR3 protein: CASSSAGGRSGNEQFF

J gene: TRBJ2-7
D gene: TRBD2
CDR3 length: 15
V gene: TRBV7-9
clone size: many
CDR3 DNA: TGTGCCAGCGGGGGGACTAGCAAGGGGTCCTACGAGCAGTACTTC
CDR3 protein: CASGGTSKGSYEQYF

J gene: TRBJ2-1
D gene: -
CDR3 length: 16
V gene: TRBV10-3
clone size: -
CDR3 DNA: TGTGCCATCAGTGAGCCAACAGGGTTGGGGTACAATGAGCAGTTCTTC
CDR3 protein: CAISEPTGLGYNEQFF

J gene: TRBJ1-5
D gene: TRBD1
CDR3 length: 15
V gene: TRBV4-2
clone size: -
CDR3 DNA: TGTGCCAGCAGCCAAGCCGACAGGGACGATCAGCCCCAGCATTTT
CDR3 protein: CASSQADRDDQPQHF

J gene: TRBJ2-5
D gene: TRBD2
CDR3 length: 12
V gene: TRBV30
clone size: many
CDR3 DNA: TGTGCCTGGAGTTCCCAGGGACTAGCGGAACACTTC
CDR3 protein: CAWSSQGLAEHF

J gene: TRBJ2-1
D gene: TRBD2
CDR3 length: 13
V gene: TRBV19
clone size: -
CDR3 DNA: TGTGCCAGCGGGACTAGCGGGAGAAATGAGCAGTTCTTC
CDR3 protein: CASGTSGRNEQFF

J gene: TRBJ2-1
D gene: -
CDR3 length: 13
V gene: TRBV5-6
clone size: few
CDR3 DNA: TGTGCCAGCAGCTTGGCCAAGTACAATGAGCAGTTCTTC
CDR3 protein: CASSLAKYNEQFF

J gene: TRBJ1-6
D gene: -
CDR3 length: 13
V gene: TRBV6-1
clone size: -
CDR3 DNA: TGTGCCAGCAGTAAAGGGGTTAATTCACCCCTCCACTTT
CDR3 protein: CASSKGVNSPLHF

J gene: TRBJ1-1
D gene: -
CDR3 length: 14
V gene: TRBV5-1
clone size: many
CDR3 DNA: TGCGCCAGCAGCTTGGGGCTAAGGAACACTGAAGCTTTCTTT
CDR3 protein: CASSLGLRNTEAFF

J gene: TRBJ2-7
D gene: TRBD2
CDR3 length: 15
V gene: TRBV3-1
clone size: many
CDR3 DNA: TGTGCCAGCAGCCAAGGGACTAGCGGGAGGTACGAGCAGTACTTC
CDR3 protein: CASSQGTSGRYEQYF

J gene: TRBJ1-4
D gene: TRBD1
CDR3 length: 15
V gene: TRBV9
clone size: -
CDR3 DNA: TGTGCCAGCAGCGTAGCACAGGGGTTTGGTGAAAAACTGTTTTTT
CDR3 protein: CASSVAQGFGEKLFF

J gene: TRBJ2-4
D gene: -
CDR3 length: 14
V gene: TRBV11-3
clone size: -
CDR3 DNA: TGTGCCAGCAGCGCTAGCAGGGGAGTGAGCATTCAGTACTTC
CDR3 protein: CASSASRGVSIQYF

J gene: TRBJ2-7
D gene: -
CDR3 length: 15
V gene: TRBV5-1
clone size: few
CDR3 DNA: TGCGCCAGCAGCTTGGGGCTACAGGGACTCTACGAGCAGTACTTC
CDR3 protein: CASSLGLQGLYEQYF

J gene: TRBJ1-4
D gene: TRBD1
CDR3 length: 14
V gene: TRBV5-1
clone size: few
CDR3 DNA: TGCGCCAGCAGCCCTCGGCAGGGGGTCGAAAAACTGTTTTTT
CDR3 protein: CASSPRQGVEKLFF

J gene: TRBJ2-7
D gene: TRBD2
CDR3 length: 15
V gene: TRBV7-8
clone size: once
CDR3 DNA: TGTGCCAGCAGCCCTACAGCGGGAGTGTACTACGAGCAGTACTTC
CDR3 protein: CASSPTAGVYYEQYF

J gene: TRBJ2-7
D gene: -
CDR3 length: 14
V gene: TRBV3-1
clone size: few
CDR3 DNA: TGTGCCAGCAGCCAAGATAATAGGGAGTGGGGGACGTACTTC
CDR3 protein: CASSQDNREWGTYF

J gene: TRBJ2-2
D gene: TRBD2
CDR3 length: 14
V gene: TRBV5-1
clone size: many
CDR3 DNA: TGCGCCAGCAGGACGGGAGGGCCTGACGGGGAGCTGTTTTTT
CDR3 protein: CASRTGGPDGELFF

J gene: TRBJ2-2
D gene: -
CDR3 length: 14
V gene: TRBV29-1
clone size: few
CDR3 DNA: TGCAGCGTGGGGCAGGCGACAGTGGCCGGGGAGCTGTTTTTT
CDR3 protein: CSVGQATVAGELFF